Each of the 22 T cell receptor beta chains below was sequenced from the same sample in a study of molecular identifiers for immune sequencing clone quantification. TCRdb used MiXCR to reprocess the PCR reads, holding one entry per CDR3 protein. The table has about 510,000 distinct CDR3 sequences, about 25% seen once; the top ten hold about 0.75%. Sequenced sample: naive CD8+ T cells from blood, with Jurkat cell RNA spiked in. Noted subset: FACS-sorted CD8+CD4-CCR7+CD45RA+ naive T cells. The receptor source for this set is a human donor in good health. Some libraries in this study had Jurkat cell RNA spiked in.

Only a few counts were recorded for this clonotype. The chain combines TRBV3-1 with TRBJ1-4; 9 nucleotides line up with TRBD1. J lost 8 bases, V lost 0 bases, and 10 bases had no gene match. This CDR3 comprises 17 residues. Germline V CDR1 and CDR2: LGHDT, YNNKEL (reference sequence). CDR3 in DNA: TGTGCCAGCAGCCAAGAGGTGGTTGGGACAGGGAGGGAAAAACTGTTTTTT. Amino acid sequence: CASSQEVVGTGREKLFF.

The gene calls are TRBV29-1 and TRBJ2-7, with TRBD1 matching 7 bases. The CDR3 has 15 amino acids. The germline CDR1 and CDR2 sequences are SQVTM and ANQGSEA. Germline trimming cut 2 bases from V and 12 bases from J; bases unmatched to any gene: 19. In nucleotides, the CDR3 is TGCAGCGTTGAATGGGCGGTGCAGGGGGAGTACGCGCCGTACTTC. Translation gives CSVEWAVQGEYAPYF.

This clonotype was counted at least ten times. The CDR3 coding sequence is TGTGCCAGCAGTTACCAGCCTAGCGACACAGATACGCAGTATTTT. This sequence encodes CASSYQPSDTDTQYF. V and J are TRBV6-2 or TRBV6-3 and TRBJ2-3, with TRBD2 as a possible D gene (6 bases). Germline V CDR1 and CDR2: MNHEY, SVGEGT. The CDR3 is 15 residues long. The V gene lost 2 bases and the J gene lost 2 bases, with 11 bases spanning the gap.

This chain connects TRBV12-3 or TRBV12-4 to TRBJ1-4, with 11 bases matching TRBD1. The CDR3 loop spans 16 amino acids. J gave up 7 bases and V 6 bases, and 10 bases lay outside the gene matches. The CDR3 loop reads CASSPGGQGASEKLFF. The DNA of the CDR3 is TGTGCCAGCAGCCCCGGCGGACAGGGGGCTAGTGAAAAACTGTTTTTT.

The table lists this clonotype with a count of one. This could be a read error, since a much larger clone is one nucleotide away. CDR3 DNA: TGTACCAGCAGCTTTGCGGGGGGGCACGAGCAGTACTTC. This encodes CTSSFAGGHEQYF. The chain combines TRBV5-6 with TRBJ2-7; TRBD2 matches 9 bases. Germline lookup yields CDR1 SGHDT and CDR2 YYEEEE. The CDR3 length is 13 residues.

This clonotype was counted only a few times. The chain recombines TRBV7-6 with TRBJ2-3; perhaps TRBD2 as D (6 bases). Trimming took off 3 bases at V and 3 bases at J, with 19 bases between the two ends. Germline V gene lookup returns CDR1 SGHVS and CDR2 FNYEAQ. The CDR3 is made up of 17 amino acids. CDR3 in amino acids: CASSFNTRGAETDTQYF. The CDR3 nucleotides are TGTGCCAGCAGCTTTAATACCCGCGGGGCAGAAACAGATACGCAGTATTTT.

About this clonotype: Being one base from a much bigger clone, this may be a read error. CDR3 sequence reads: CASSIGAPTEAFF. CDR3 coding DNA: TGTGCCAGCAGTATCGGGGCACCGACTGAAGCTTTCTTT. The chain links TRBV28 to TRBJ1-1; a possible D gene is TRBD1 (5 bases). The CDR3 loop spans 13 amino acids. Trimming cost V 5 bases and J 5 bases, with 12 bases left between them. From germline, CDR1 is MDHEN and CDR2 SYDVKM.

There are many counts of this clonotype. This chain links TRBV6-5 with TRBJ1-1; D unresolved. This CDR3 is built from 15 residues. Germline V CDR1 and CDR2: MNHEY, SVGAGI. V shed 0 bases and J shed 7 bases, with 15 bases lying between them. This CDR3 reads CASSYSSTYSDEAFF. CDR3 bases: TGTGCCAGCAGTTACTCGAGTACATATAGTGATGAAGCTTTCTTT.

With regard to this clonotype: This may arise from a read error, as a much more abundant clone is one base away. The rearrangement links TRBV7-9 to TRBJ2-5; possibly TRBD1 for D (5 bases). There are 14 residues in the CDR3. Germline V gene lookup returns CDR1 SEHNR and CDR2 FQNEAQ (reference sequence). CDR3 region: CASSLTIGEESQYF. The CDR3 DNA is TGTGCCAGCAGCCTTACTATAGGGGAAGAGAGCCAGTACTTC.

The chain's CDR3 is CASSQDTANYGYTF. The CDR3, as DNA: TGCGCCAGCAGCCAAGATACGGCTAACTATGGCTACACCTTC. This chain links TRBV4-1 with TRBJ1-2; D is uncertain. Germline V CDR1 and CDR2: MGHRA, YSYEKL. The CDR3 runs 14 residues. The V gene lost 0 bases and the J gene lost 0 bases, with 5 bases spanning the gap.

A note on this clonotype: It may be a read error: a sequence one base away is much more abundant. V gene TRBV4-1 combines with J gene TRBJ1-2, with 8 bases lining up with TRBD1. Per the germline V gene, CDR1 is MGHRA and CDR2 is YSYEKL. CDR3 length: 17 amino acids. DNA for the CDR3: TGCGCCACCAGCCAAGAATCAGGACAGGGCCCCAACTATGGCTACACCTTC. Its translation: CATSQESGQGPNYGYTF.

The chain couples TRBV4-3 to TRBJ2-1, with D perhaps matching TRBD2 (6 bases). Germline assignment: CDR1 LGHNA and CDR2 YSLEER. The CDR3 length is 18 residues. V shed 3 bases and J shed 5 bases, with 23 bases lying between them. The CDR3 region is CASSQPRVEGIRNNEQFF. CDR3 in DNA: TGCGCCAGCAGCCAGCCCCGGGTGGAGGGGATAAGGAACAATGAGCAGTTCTTC.

As to this clonotype: One base away lies a much larger clone, so this may be a sequencing read error. The chain links TRBV4-3 to TRBJ2-7; 7 nucleotides match TRBD1. This CDR3 comprises 15 residues. Germline-derived CDR1 and CDR2 are LGHNA and YSLEER. With 4 bases clipped from V and 6 bases from J, the junction kept 12 bases outside the gene matches. The CDR3 here is CASSPDRANGGEQYF. For the CDR3, the DNA is TGCGCCAGCAGCCCAGACAGGGCTAACGGAGGCGAGCAGTACTTC.

The chain couples TRBV10-2 to TRBJ1-2; possibly TRBD1 for D (5 bases). Germline V gives CDR1 WSHSY, CDR2 SAAADI. V shed 7 bases and J shed 0 bases, with 12 bases lying between them. This CDR3 has 14 residues. The CDR3 coding sequence is TGCGCCAGCACCCGAGAGGACACTAACTATGGCTACACCTTC. Protein sequence: CASTREDTNYGYTF.

The chain recombines TRBV7-6 with TRBJ2-3; 11 bases match TRBD2. The V gene end was trimmed by 5 bases and the J gene end by 1 base; junction bases not matched to a gene: 2. Germline V CDR1 and CDR2: SGHVS, FNYEAQ. There are 15 residues in the CDR3. The CDR3 coding sequence is TGTGCCAGCAGCCAACTAGCGGGGGGCACAGATACGCAGTATTTT. Residues: CASSQLAGGTDTQYF. Together with reference TRBV7-6 and TRBJ2-3, the CDR3 gives the full variable domain: GAGVSQSPRYKVTKRGQDVALRCDPISGHVSLYWYRQALGQGPEFLTYFNYEAQQDKSGLPNDRFSAERPEGSISTLTIQRTEQRDSAMYRCASSQLAGGTDTQYFGPGTRLTVL.

This clonotype has more than one count but fewer than ten. Germline is not matched at one junction end, which may reflect a read error. This chain uses TRBV11-1 with TRBJ2-7, with 10 bases that match TRBD2. There are 13 residues in the CDR3. Germline V gene sequence: CDR1 SGHAT, CDR2 FQDESV (reference sequence). This chain's CDR3 is CASSLAGAYGQYF. The CDR3 DNA reads as TGTGCCAGCAGCCTAGCGGGAGCCTACGGGCAGTACTTC. The whole variable domain, filled in from reference TRBV11-1 and TRBJ2-7, reads EAEVAQSPRYKITEKSQAVAFWCDPISGHATLYWYRQILGQGPELLVQFQDESVVDDSQLPKDRFSAERLKGVDSTLKIQPAELGDSAMYLCASSLAGAYGQYFGPGTRLTVT.

This clonotype appeared a few times. This sequence joins TRBV13 and TRBJ2-7; D might be TRBD1 (5 bases). This CDR3 has 15 residues. The V and J ends lost 0 bases and 0 bases respectively, with 9 bases between them. Germline assignment: CDR1 PRHDT and CDR2 FYEKMQ (reference sequence). The CDR3 region is CASSLGQGISYEQYF. The CDR3 DNA reads as TGTGCCAGCAGCTTAGGGCAGGGCATCTCCTACGAGCAGTACTTC.

This sequence joins TRBV7-8 and TRBJ2-1; D is ambiguous. Trimming took 2 bases from V and 4 from J, leaving 12 bases between them. Germline CDR1 SGHVS, CDR2 FQNEAQ. CDR3 length: 15 amino acids. The CDR3 nucleotides read TGTGCCAGCAGCTTACATAGTATGGCATACAATGAGCAGTTCTTC. Its translation is CASSLHSMAYNEQFF.

The chain couples TRBV24-1 to TRBJ2-5; D possibly uses TRBD1 or TRBD2 (5 bases each). The V end was cut by 4 bases, the J end by 1 base, with 12 bases between. This CDR3 contains 15 residues. CDR1 KGHDR and CDR2 SFDVKD come from the germline V gene. CDR3 nucleotide sequence: TGTGCCACCAGTGAACCCGGGACGCCCCAAGAGACCCAGTACTTC. Protein sequence: CATSEPGTPQETQYF.

This clonotype has only a few counts. V and J are TRBV12-3 or TRBV12-4 and TRBJ1-6; D not resolved. Between the trimmed V and J ends, which lost 2 bases and 10 bases, there was a span of 12 bases. This CDR3 has 14 residues. The CDR3 region has the DNA TGTGCCAGCAGTTTAACCGGAGGGAGATCACCCCTCCACTTT. Its protein is CASSLTGGRSPLHF.

This clonotype has at least ten counts. The genes are TRBV7-9 and TRBJ2-7, with D unresolved. The CDR3 spans 13 residues. Deletions cut 0 bases from V and 0 bases from J, with 3 bases between. CDR1 is SEHNR, CDR2 FQNEAQ, per germline (reference sequence). The CDR3 spells CASSLANSYEQYF. The CDR3, as DNA: TGTGCCAGCAGCTTAGCAAACTCCTACGAGCAGTACTTC.

The CDR3 sequence: CASSVGRAGQPQHF. CDR3 DNA sequence: TGTGCCAGCAGCGTAGGCAGGGCTGGGCAGCCCCAGCATTTT. The chain combines TRBV9 with TRBJ1-5, with D possibly being TRBD1 (5 bases). The CDR3 length is 14 residues. Trimming left V 0 bases short and J 7 bases short, with 11 bases between. Germline V CDR1 and CDR2: SGDLS, YYNGEE.